The 13 T cell receptor beta chains in this list originate from one sample, sequenced in a study of human T cells and chemical hapten exposure. A single record per CDR3 protein comes from TCRdb applying MiXCR to the RACE reads. The sample records around 120,000 distinct CDR3 sequences, approximately 14% being singletons. Sample time point: patch test 1, 2 weeks after DPC sensitization. Regarding treatment: therapeutic diphenylcyclopropenone sensitization with weekly scalp DPC. The sample consisted of whole blood, taken in connection with sensitization to the hapten diphenylcyclopropenone (DPC). The origin of the receptors is a man aged 18 to 30 with alopecia areata. Some clones in this sample may be carry-over from other donors' samples.

V is TRBV5-4 and J is TRBJ2-7, with 10 positions matching TRBD1. Germline V CDR1 and CDR2: SGHNT, YYREEE (reference sequence). The CDR3 sequence is 15 residues long. Trimming at V came to 4 bases and at J to 0 bases, leaving 4 bases not matched to a gene. This CDR3 is CASSRGTGVSYEQYF. CDR3 DNA sequence: TGTGCCAGCAGCCGTGGGACAGGGGTCTCCTACGAGCAGTACTTC.

This clonotype has a count of ten or more. The chain couples TRBV7-3 to TRBJ2-1; tentatively, D is TRBD2 (6 bases). This CDR3 spans 15 amino acids. CDR1 is SGHTA and CDR2 is FQGTGA in the germline V gene. The V end lost 1 base, the J end lost 7 bases, and 14 bases lay between the germline ends. In DNA, the CDR3 is TGTGCCAGCAGCTTAAGTGGGGGGAATTTTAATGAGCAGTTCTTC. It specifies CASSLSGGNFNEQFF.

This clonotype occurred a few times. The chain couples TRBV29-1 to TRBJ2-1; no definite D call. This CDR3 spans 12 amino acids. Trimming took 4 bases from V and 6 from J, leaving 10 bases between them. Per the germline V gene, CDR1 is SQVTM and CDR2 is ANQGSEA. CDR3 nucleotides: TGCAGCGTTGGTGGGGTTGTCAATGAGCAGTTCTTC. Protein product: CSVGGVVNEQFF.

This clonotype was detected only a few times. V gene TRBV7-6 combines with J gene TRBJ2-5, with TRBD1 as a possible D gene (5 bases). Germline-derived CDR1 and CDR2 are SGHVS and FNYEAQ. Deletions cut 1 base from V and 5 bases from J, with 11 bases between. The CDR3 is made up of 14 amino acids. CDR3 nucleotides: TGTGCCAGCAGCTTAGATCGTGGGGCTGAGACCCAGTACTTC. Its protein product is CASSLDRGAETQYF. Looking up the rest from reference TRBV7-6 and TRBJ2-5 gives the full variable domain: GAGVSQSPRYKVTKRGQDVALRCDPISGHVSLYWYRQALGQGPEFLTYFNYEAQQDKSGLPNDRFSAERPEGSISTLTIQRTEQRDSAMYRCASSLDRGAETQYFGPGTRLLVL.

V gene TRBV9 combines with J gene TRBJ2-7; D ambiguous. CDR1 is SGDLS and CDR2 is YYNGEE in the germline V gene. CDR3 length: 10 amino acids. V was shortened by 3 bases and J by 3 bases, with 1 base between the two germline ends. Here the CDR3 DNA reads TGTGCCAGCAGCGACTACGAGCAGTACGTC. It yields the protein CASSDYEQYV.

This clonotype was picked up a small number of times. The CDR3 DNA reads as TGTGCCAGCAGCCTAGTAGCGGGGGGGCCTGACGATACGCAGTATTTT. Translating it yields CASSLVAGGPDDTQYF. V usage is TRBV4-2 and J usage is TRBJ2-3; 11 positions agree with TRBD2. With V trimmed by 4 bases and J by 6 bases, 9 bases remained unmatched. The CDR3 totals 16 residues. Per germline, CDR1 LGHNA and CDR2 YNFKEQ.

This clonotype was counted between two and nine times. The rearrangement uses TRBV11-2 and TRBJ1-3, with TRBD1 as a possible D gene (5 bases). CDR3 length: 14 residues. V was clipped by 7 bases and J by 4 bases, with 14 bases between them. Germline V CDR1 and CDR2: SGHAT, FQNNGV. The CDR3 reads CASTTGTAGNTIYF. CDR3 DNA sequence: TGTGCCAGCACCACCGGGACGGCCGGAAACACCATATATTTT.

This clonotype was seen a handful of times. V is TRBV4-1 and J is TRBJ1-3; maybe TRBD1 (6 bases). This CDR3 has 16 amino acids. V dropped 4 bases and J dropped 12 bases, with 25 bases sitting between them. CDR1 and CDR2 (germline): MGHRA, YSYEKL. The CDR3, as DNA: TGCGCCAGCAGCCCAATAGGGACATCACTAACCCCGCTCATATATTTT. This gives the protein CASSPIGTSLTPLIYF.

The chain couples TRBV19 to TRBJ2-5, with a possible D match to TRBD2 (7 bases). Germline V CDR1 and CDR2: LNHDA, SQIVND (reference sequence). The CDR3 runs 15 residues. The V and J ends lost 9 bases and 9 bases respectively, with 26 bases between them. The CDR3 is CASRREAGAKRPQYF. The CDR3 region has the DNA TGTGCCAGCAGACGGGAGGCAGGGGCGAAGAGACCCCAGTACTTC.

The rearrangement joins TRBV19 to TRBJ1-4, with no clear D. Between the trimmed V and J ends, which lost 7 bases and 7 bases, there was a span of 16 bases. Germline assignment: CDR1 LNHDA and CDR2 SQIVND (reference sequence). The CDR3 sequence is 14 residues long. CDR3 sequence: CASTRRRKREKLFF. The CDR3 DNA sequence: TGTGCCAGTACCCGACGCAGGAAGCGTGAAAAACTGTTTTTT.

The table lists this clonotype with a few counts. The chain has TRBV4-3 and TRBJ1-2; a possible D gene is TRBD1 (5 bases). With 0 bases removed from V and 7 bases from J, the gap between germline ends came to 9 bases. CDR3 length: 13 amino acids. The germline V gene has CDR1 LGHNA and CDR2 YSLEER. The CDR3 is CASSQDQGLGYTF. The CDR3, as DNA: TGCGCCAGCAGCCAAGATCAGGGCCTTGGCTACACCTTC.

J is TRBJ2-1 and V is TRBV7-2; no clear D gene. This CDR3 contains 14 residues. The germline CDR1 and CDR2 sequences are SGHTA and FQGNSA. With 1 base removed from V and 0 bases from J, the gap between germline ends came to 4 bases. CDR3 in amino acids: CASSLVSSYNEQFF. The CDR3 region has the DNA TGTGCCAGCAGCTTAGTGAGCTCCTACAATGAGCAGTTCTTC. Full variable domain (outside the CDR3, taken from reference TRBV7-2 and TRBJ2-1): GAGVSQSPSNKVTEKGKDVELRCDPISGHTALYWYRQSLGQGLEFLIYFQGNSAPDKSGLPSDRFSAERTGGSVSTLTIQRTQQEDSAVYLCASSLVSSYNEQFFGPGTRLTVL.

At least ten counts were recorded for this clonotype. Written as DNA, the CDR3 is TGCAGCGTTACGGGACCTGGAAACACCATATATTTT. Its translation: CSVTGPGNTIYF. The chain uses TRBV29-1 and TRBJ1-3; possibly TRBD1 for D (5 bases). V lost 5 bases, J lost 2 bases, and 7 bases lay in between. There are 12 residues in the CDR3. The germline V gene has CDR1 SQVTM and CDR2 ANQGSEA.